This T cell receptor (beta chain) was sequenced for a study of shared clonotypes between healthy human individuals. Regarding the study as a whole: Between several donors, naive CD4 clonotypes were shared at a level of about 5.3%. Naive subsets, compared against memory subsets, generally had larger estimated richness values. The researchers took only blood, and tissue repertoires probably look different.

CDR1 and CDR2 (germline): SGHTA, FQGNSA. V gave up 5 bases and J gave up 2 bases, with 12 bases separating them. CDR3 length equals 14 residues. A remark on this clone: No antigen is known for it. Within the sample, other DNA sequences also encode this same CDR3.

Per the original methods: With immunoSEQ giving junction-only sequences and no quality scores, filtering differed. Sequenced by immunoSEQ multiplex PCR; TCRdb stores in-frame clones only, minus some. Clone size and the V and J calls come from that table; the DNA yielded D and trimming. The profile shows about 2.4 million clones, 80% to 95% of them singletons. The rearrangement joins TRBV7-2 to TRBJ1-1, with D possibly TRBD1 on 5 matching bases. What was sequenced was naive CD4+ T cells from PBMCs. Specified subset: CD45RA+ positively selected. The receptor comes from a man between 18 and 29 years old in good health. Some clones in this sample may be carry-over from other donors' samples. The CDR3 sequence is CASSPGAANTEAFF. CDR3 nucleotide sequence: TGTGCCAGCAGCCCCGGGGCAGCAAACACTGAAGCTTTCTTT.